The source of this T cell receptor (beta chain) is a study of shared clonotypes between healthy human individuals. Comment on this clone: What it binds is unknown.

Germline V gene sequence: CDR1 SGDLS, CDR2 YYNGEE. The CDR3 has 16 amino acids. V dropped 0 bases and J dropped 0 bases, with 10 bases sitting between them. The table came from immunoSEQ multiplex PCR; TCRdb's copy has only in-frame clones and leaves some out. The table lists roughly 770,000 clones, roughly 96% of them singletons. Naive-designated CD8 cells lacked CD45RO, were positively enriched for CCR7, and omitted terminally differentiated effector memory CD45RA+ cells. Within Nashville, Tennessee resided all donors, each a Caucasian adult. Whole-study findings and limits: Memory subsets had estimated richness that was generally smaller than that of naive subsets. Clonotype sharing among donors likely depends on sequencing depth.

The chain carries TRBV9 and TRBJ2-1; maybe TRBD1 (5 bases). The sequenced sample consisted of naive CD8+ T cells sorted from blood. The clonotype originates from a man aged 25-45 years in good health. CDR3: CASSVAGWGSYNEQFF. The CDR3, as DNA: TGTGCCAGCAGCGTAGCAGGGTGGGGCTCCTACAATGAGCAGTTCTTC.